This is a list of T cell receptor beta chains from one sample in a study of blood T cell repertoires in COVID-19. The repertoire was sequenced with immunoSEQ multiplex PCR; TCRdb's copy has only in-frame clones and lacks some. The table records 300,000 to 400,000 clones, over 70% of them present only once. Specimen: peripheral blood. These TCRs come from a man younger than 40 with active or convalescent COVID-19. Each CDR3 is given with its conserved first and last residue. A D gene is named only where the DNA matches it firmly. Clone size is given for some rows only: seen once, a few or many times, or a class if the clone is expanded.

cdr3_nt cdr3_aa j_call v_call d_call clone_size
TGTGCCAGCAGCGAGGGACTAGCGGTTTACAATGAGCAGTTCTTC CASSEGLAVYNEQFF TRBJ2-1 TRBV5-4 TRBD2 NA
TGTGCCAGTCTCACAGGGAGGGGAAAACTGTTTTTT CASLTGRGKLFF TRBJ1-4 TRBV19 NA NA
TGTGCCAGCAGTGAAGCTCTGGGGGGGGCTGATTCACCCCTCCACTTT CASSEALGGADSPLHF TRBJ1-6 TRBV6-1 NA NA
TGTGCCAGTACCAATAGGGACAGCTCCTATAATTCACCCCTCCACTTT CASTNRDSSYNSPLHF TRBJ1-6 TRBV19 TRBD1 NA
TGTGCCAGCAGCTTAGCGGGCGAGACCCAGTACTTC CASSLAGETQYF TRBJ2-5 TRBV7-2 NA NA
TGTGCCAGCAGCTCCCGCGGGAGGAGCACAGATACGCAGTATTTT CASSSRGRSTDTQYF TRBJ2-3 TRBV7-2 TRBD2 NA
TGTGCCAGCAGCTTGGGGACAGTTCAGTACTTC CASSLGTVQYF TRBJ2-4 TRBV5-6 NA NA
TGTGCTAGTGGTTGGGGCCAGGCGGGACCCCCCTACGAGCAGTACTTC CASGWGQAGPPYEQYF TRBJ2-7 TRBV12-5 NA NA
TGTGCCAGCAGGATGGACAACTCCTACGAGCAGTACTTC CASRMDNSYEQYF TRBJ2-7 TRBV2 NA NA
TGTGCCAGCAGTCCGGACTTAAACTATGGCTACACCTTC CASSPDLNYGYTF TRBJ1-2 TRBV2 NA NA
TGTGCCAGCAGTGACTCCCCGGGCAGGGGCGTGCAGTTCTTC CASSDSPGRGVQFF TRBJ2-1 TRBV6-4 NA NA
TGCAGCGTTGATACTAGCGGGGCAGATACGCAGTATTTT CSVDTSGADTQYF TRBJ2-3 TRBV29-1 TRBD2 NA
TGTGCCAGCAGTTTAAATCTCGGACAGGGGTTTGGGGGACCTAACTATGGCTACACCTTC CASSLNLGQGFGGPNYGYTF TRBJ1-2 TRBV28 TRBD1 NA
TGCGCCAGCAGCTTTGGACTAGAGCGAGGGGGTGAGCAGTACTTC CASSFGLERGGEQYF TRBJ2-7 TRBV5-1 NA NA
TGTGCCAGTAGCATTGACAGGGGGCGCCCCGAAGGCTACACCTTC CASSIDRGRPEGYTF TRBJ1-2 TRBV19 TRBD1 NA
TGCAGCGTTGACGCGGGACGTCAGTTCTTC CSVDAGRQFF TRBJ2-1 TRBV29-1 NA NA
TGCGCCAGCAGCTCACAGGGTGGGACCACTGAAGCTTTCTTT CASSSQGGTTEAFF TRBJ1-1 TRBV5-1 NA once
TGTGCCAGCAGCCGGGACAGGAGCCCACAAGAGACCCAGTACTTC CASSRDRSPQETQYF TRBJ2-5 TRBV7-2 TRBD1 NA
TGTGCCAGCAGCCAACACCCGGGCGGGGACAGGGATCTCTATGGCTACACCTTC CASSQHPGGDRDLYGYTF TRBJ1-2 TRBV4-2 TRBD1 NA
TGTGCCAGTCAATCTAGCAATCAGCCCCAGCATTTT CASQSSNQPQHF TRBJ1-5 TRBV19 NA NA
TGTGCCAGTAGTATGTCGGGCACTGAAGCTTTCTTT CASSMSGTEAFF TRBJ1-1 TRBV19 NA NA
TGTGCCAGCAGCTCCTCTCCCAGCGGGGGCACAGATACGCAGTATTTT CASSSSPSGGTDTQYF TRBJ2-3 TRBV9 TRBD2 NA
TGTGCCAGTAGTATAAGAGGGCTAACGGGAGGCTCCTATAATTCACCCCTCCACTTT CASSIRGLTGGSYNSPLHF TRBJ1-6 TRBV19 NA NA
TGTGCCAGCAGTTTTCAGACAGTCATGAACACTGAAGCTTTCTTT CASSFQTVMNTEAFF TRBJ1-1 TRBV28 NA NA
TGTGCCAGCAGCTTAATTTGGGCCCGACAGGGGGGTTCAGGCTACACCTTC CASSLIWARQGGSGYTF TRBJ1-2 TRBV7-8 TRBD1 NA
TGTGCCAGCAGCCCATCCGGGACTAGCGGGGGGAATGAGCAGTTCTTC CASSPSGTSGGNEQFF TRBJ2-1 TRBV3-1/TRBV3-2 TRBD2 NA
TGTGCCAGTAGTACCGGACAGGGCTCGTACGAGCAGTACTTC CASSTGQGSYEQYF TRBJ2-7 TRBV19 TRBD1 NA
TGCAGCGTGCCTAGCGGGTCCTACAATGAGCAGTTCTTC CSVPSGSYNEQFF TRBJ2-1 TRBV29-1 TRBD2 NA
TGTGCCACCAGTGCCCCAGGACAGGGAGAGACCCAGTACTTC CATSAPGQGETQYF TRBJ2-5 TRBV24-1 TRBD1 NA
TGTGCCAGTAGTGCCGGGACAGGCGGCTCCTACGAGCAGTACTTC CASSAGTGGSYEQYF TRBJ2-7 TRBV19 TRBD1 few
TGCGCCAGCAGCCGGACAGGGTTGAGCACAGATACGCAGTATTTT CASSRTGLSTDTQYF TRBJ2-3 TRBV4-3 TRBD1 NA
TGTGCCAGTTCGACAGAAATAGGGGAGACCCAGTACTTC CASSTEIGETQYF TRBJ2-5 TRBV7-3 NA NA
TGTGCAAGTCGCTTATCCGAGAAGGAGACCCAGTACTTC CASRLSEKETQYF TRBJ2-5 TRBV12-2 NA NA
TGTGCCAGCAACCGAAGACAGCTCATTAACTATGGCTACACCTTC CASNRRQLINYGYTF TRBJ1-2 TRBV6-5 NA NA
TGTGCCAGCAGTTTCAGGTATAATTCACCCCTCCACTTT CASSFRYNSPLHF TRBJ1-6 TRBV12-3/TRBV12-4 NA NA
TGTGCCAGCAGTAAACCGGGGGGGCGCAACTACAATGAGCAGTTCTTC CASSKPGGRNYNEQFF TRBJ2-1 TRBV6-2/TRBV6-3 TRBD2 once
TGTGCCAGCAGCCAAGACCCCCAGGGTGCTAGCACAGATACGCAGTATTTT CASSQDPQGASTDTQYF TRBJ2-3 TRBV4-2 NA NA
TGTGCCAGCAGCTCGGGACAGGGTGGCAATCAGCCCCAGCATTTT CASSSGQGGNQPQHF TRBJ1-5 TRBV7-6 TRBD1 NA
TGTGCCAGCAGTGTGTCGGCAGGGTCCAATTCACCCCTCCACTTT CASSVSAGSNSPLHF TRBJ1-6 TRBV2 NA NA
TGTGCCAGCAGTGAAGCAGTGCGGGGCTCCTACAATGAGCAGTTCTTC CASSEAVRGSYNEQFF TRBJ2-1 TRBV2 NA NA
TGTGCCAGCAGCTTAGCGGGGGGGGTTTTTGAGACCCAGTACTTC CASSLAGGVFETQYF TRBJ2-5 TRBV11-2 TRBD2 NA
TGTGCCAGCAGCCACCGATCAGAAAGCACAGATACGCAGTATTTT CASSHRSESTDTQYF TRBJ2-3 TRBV7-3 NA NA